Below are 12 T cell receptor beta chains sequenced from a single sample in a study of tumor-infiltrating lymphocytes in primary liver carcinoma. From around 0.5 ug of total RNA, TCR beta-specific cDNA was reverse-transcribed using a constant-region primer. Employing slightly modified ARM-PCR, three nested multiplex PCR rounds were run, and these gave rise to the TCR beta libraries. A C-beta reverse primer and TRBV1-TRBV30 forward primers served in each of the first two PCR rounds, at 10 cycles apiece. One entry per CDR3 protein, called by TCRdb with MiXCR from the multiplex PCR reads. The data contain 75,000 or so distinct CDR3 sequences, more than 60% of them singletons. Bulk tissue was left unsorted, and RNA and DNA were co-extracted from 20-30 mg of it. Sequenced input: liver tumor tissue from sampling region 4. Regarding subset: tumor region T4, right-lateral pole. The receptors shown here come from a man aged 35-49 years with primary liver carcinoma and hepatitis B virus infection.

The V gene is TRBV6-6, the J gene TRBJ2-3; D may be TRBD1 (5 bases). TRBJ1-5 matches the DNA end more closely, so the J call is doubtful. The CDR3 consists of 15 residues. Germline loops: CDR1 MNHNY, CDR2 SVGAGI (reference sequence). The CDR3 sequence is CASSYGTSSTDTQHF. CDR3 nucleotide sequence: TGTGCCAGCAGTTACGGGACTAGCAGTACAGATACGCAGCATTTT.

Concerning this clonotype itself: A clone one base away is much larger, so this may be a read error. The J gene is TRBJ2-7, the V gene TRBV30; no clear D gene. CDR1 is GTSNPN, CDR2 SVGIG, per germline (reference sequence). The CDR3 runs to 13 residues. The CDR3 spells CAWSVGISHEQYF. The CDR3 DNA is TGTGCCTGGAGTGTAGGGATCTCCCACGAGCAGTACTTC.

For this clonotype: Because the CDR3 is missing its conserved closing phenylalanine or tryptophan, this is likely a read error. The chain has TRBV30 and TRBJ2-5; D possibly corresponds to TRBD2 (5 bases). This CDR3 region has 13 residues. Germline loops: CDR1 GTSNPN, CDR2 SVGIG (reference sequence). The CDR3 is CAWRGGSGESQYL. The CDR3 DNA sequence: TGTGCCTGGAGAGGTGGGAGTGGAGAGTCCCAGTACCTC.

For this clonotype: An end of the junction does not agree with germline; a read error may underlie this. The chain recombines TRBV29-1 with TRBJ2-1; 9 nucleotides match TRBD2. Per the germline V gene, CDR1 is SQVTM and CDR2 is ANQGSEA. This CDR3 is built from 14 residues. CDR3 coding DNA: TGCAGCGTCCCTAGCGGGATGGTCTACATTGAGCAGTTCTTC. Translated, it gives CSVPSGMVYIEQFF.

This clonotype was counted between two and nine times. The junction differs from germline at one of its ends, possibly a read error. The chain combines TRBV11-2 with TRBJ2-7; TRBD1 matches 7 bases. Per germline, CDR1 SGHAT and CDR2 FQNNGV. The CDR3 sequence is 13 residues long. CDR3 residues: CVSSSDRVDKQYF. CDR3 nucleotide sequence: TGTGTCAGCAGCTCAGACAGGGTGGACAAGCAGTACTTC.

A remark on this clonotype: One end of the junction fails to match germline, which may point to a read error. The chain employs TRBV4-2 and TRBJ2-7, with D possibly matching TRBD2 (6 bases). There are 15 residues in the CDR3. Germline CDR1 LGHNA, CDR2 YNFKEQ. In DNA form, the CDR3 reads TGTGTCAGCAGCCAAGATCTCGGGAGTACCTACGAGCTGTACTTC. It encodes CVSSQDLGSTYELYF.

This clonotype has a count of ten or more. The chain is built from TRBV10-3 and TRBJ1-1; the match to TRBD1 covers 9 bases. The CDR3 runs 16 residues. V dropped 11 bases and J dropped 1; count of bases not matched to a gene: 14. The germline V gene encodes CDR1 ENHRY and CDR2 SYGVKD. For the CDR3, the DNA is TGTGCCGCCGGAGAGAACAGGGGGCTGGGGAACACTGAAGCTTTCTTT. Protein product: CAAGENRGLGNTEAFF.

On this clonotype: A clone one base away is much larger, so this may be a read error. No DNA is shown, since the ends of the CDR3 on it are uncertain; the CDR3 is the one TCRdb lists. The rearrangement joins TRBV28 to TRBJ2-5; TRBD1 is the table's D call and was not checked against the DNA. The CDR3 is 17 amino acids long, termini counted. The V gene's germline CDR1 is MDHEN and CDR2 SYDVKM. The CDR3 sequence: CASSFGKGSLEGETQCF.

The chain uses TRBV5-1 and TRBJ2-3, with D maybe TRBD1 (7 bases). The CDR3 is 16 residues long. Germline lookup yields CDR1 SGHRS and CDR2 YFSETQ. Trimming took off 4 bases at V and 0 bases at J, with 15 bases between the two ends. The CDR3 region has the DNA TGCGCCAGCAGCATGACAGGGACTTTTAGCACAGATACGCAGTATTTT. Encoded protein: CASSMTGTFSTDTQYF. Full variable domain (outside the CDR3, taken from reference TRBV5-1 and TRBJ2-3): KAGVTQTPRYLIKTRGQQVTLSCSPISGHRSVSWYQQTPGQGLQFLFEYFSETQRNKGNFPGRFSGRQFSNSRSEMNVSTLELGDSALYLCASSMTGTFSTDTQYFGPGTRLTVL.

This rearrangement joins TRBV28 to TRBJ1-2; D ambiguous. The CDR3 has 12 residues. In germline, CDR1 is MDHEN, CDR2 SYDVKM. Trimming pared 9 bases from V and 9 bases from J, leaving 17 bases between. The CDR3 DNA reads TGTGCCAGTTGGACCTCTCGGGATAGCTACACCTTC. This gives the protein CASWTSRDSYTF.

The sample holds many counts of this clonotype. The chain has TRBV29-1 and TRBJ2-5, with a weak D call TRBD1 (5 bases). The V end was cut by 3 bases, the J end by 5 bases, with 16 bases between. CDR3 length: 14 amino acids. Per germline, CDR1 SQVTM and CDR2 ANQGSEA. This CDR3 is CSVDQGRVDETQYF. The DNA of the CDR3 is TGCAGCGTTGATCAGGGCCGGGTAGACGAGACCCAGTACTTC.

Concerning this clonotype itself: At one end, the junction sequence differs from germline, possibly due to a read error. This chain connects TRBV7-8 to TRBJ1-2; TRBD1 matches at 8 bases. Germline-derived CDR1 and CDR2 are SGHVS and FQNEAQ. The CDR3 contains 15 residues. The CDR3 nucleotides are TGTGGCAGCAACTGGTGGACAGGGAACCACTATGGCTACACCTTC. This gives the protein CGSNWWTGNHYGYTF.